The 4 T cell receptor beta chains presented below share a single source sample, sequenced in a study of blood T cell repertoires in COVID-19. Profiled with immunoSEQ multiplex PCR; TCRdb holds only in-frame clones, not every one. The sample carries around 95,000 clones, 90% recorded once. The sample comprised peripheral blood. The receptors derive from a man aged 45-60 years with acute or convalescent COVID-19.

The CDR3 protein is CASSLGYLGGSGETQYF. The CDR3, as DNA: TGCGCCAGCAGCTTGGGGTATCTAGGTGGTAGTGGAGAGACCCAGTACTTC. This chain connects TRBV5-1 to TRBJ2-5; the D is unclear. The V and J ends lost 0 bases and 4 bases respectively, with 19 bases between them. In germline, CDR1 is SGHRS, CDR2 YFSETQ. The CDR3 has 17 residues.

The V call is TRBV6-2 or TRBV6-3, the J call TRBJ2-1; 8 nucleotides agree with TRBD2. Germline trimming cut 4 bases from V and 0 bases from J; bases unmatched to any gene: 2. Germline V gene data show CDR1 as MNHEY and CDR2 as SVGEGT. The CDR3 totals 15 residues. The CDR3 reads CASSLLAVSYNEQFF. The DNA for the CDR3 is TGTGCCAGCAGTTTACTAGCGGTCTCCTACAATGAGCAGTTCTTC.

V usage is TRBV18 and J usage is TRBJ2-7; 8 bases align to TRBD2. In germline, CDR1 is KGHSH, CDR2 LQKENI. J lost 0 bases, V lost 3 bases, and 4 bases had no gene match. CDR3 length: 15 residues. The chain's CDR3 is CASSPPREGSYEQYF. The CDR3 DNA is TGTGCCAGCTCACCCCCACGGGAGGGCTCCTACGAGCAGTACTTC.

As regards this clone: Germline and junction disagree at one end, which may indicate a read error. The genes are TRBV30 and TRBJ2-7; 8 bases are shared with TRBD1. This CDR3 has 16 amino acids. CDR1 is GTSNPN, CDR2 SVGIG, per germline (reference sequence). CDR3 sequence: CAWSPDRGWGSSEQYF. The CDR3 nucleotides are TGTGCCTGGAGTCCCGACAGGGGATGGGGGTCCTCCGAGCAGTACTTC.